The rows below give T cell receptor beta chains drawn from one sample of a study of shared clonotypes between healthy human individuals. Profiled with immunoSEQ multiplex PCR; TCRdb holds only in-frame clones, not every one. The sample yields fewer than 1.6 million clones, about 98.5% seen once. The specimen was naive CD4+ T cells sorted from blood. These receptors originate from a young man in good health. Each CDR3 is given with its conserved first and last residue.

>TRBV6-5|14
CASRKGTSGSEQFF
>TRBV18|13
CAGTPLTNTEAFF
>TRBV6-5|15
CASSYGGGHTDTQYF
>TRBV18|13
CASSPTTGTEQYF
>TRBV2|13
CASTTSGRSEQYF
>TRBV5-1|13
CASSLVGGETQYF
>TRBV10-3|12
CAILGDDNEQFF
>TRBV5-1|16
CASSSRLAGYTDTQYF
>TRBV5-1|18
CASSLAPSEGTYYYEQYF
>TRBV11-2|11
CASSADRVQFF
>TRBV29-1|13
CSVAPGVGNTIYF
>TRBV30|15
CAWSSKDLLRYGYTF
>TRBV7-9|15
CASSLEASGVYEQYF
>TRBV29-1|14
CSVMPVLVNTEAFF
>TRBV7-6|14
CASSLTAPAYEQYF
>TRBV11-3|14
CASSLDTLSYEQYF
>TRBV7-2|16
CASSSREPGANTEAFF
>TRBV7-8|13
CASTRGAGETQYF
>TRBV7-9|16
CASPLRGEGVNTEAFF
>TRBV7-3|13
CASSSPSNTEAFF
>TRBV7-3|13
CASSLLDRDEQYF
>TRBV18|16
CASSPVIGTSGNEQFF